The 17 T cell receptor beta chains below come from one sample, sequenced in a study of T cells expressing NK-cell markers. TCRdb re-called the 5' RACE reads, yielding one record per CDR3 amino acid sequence without DNA. The sample table includes 550,000 to 600,000 distinct CDR3 sequences. Material: blood T cells: a sorted CD56 or NKG2C T cell subset, CD4+ or CD8+ T cells, or bulk PBMC T cells (not recorded which). The receptors here all came from a man younger than 35 in good health.

The chain's CDR3 is CASSSRQGWGNEQFF. J is TRBJ2-1 and V is TRBV7-2; TCRdb outputs TRBD1, but without DNA this stays unchecked. This CDR3 region has 15 residues. Germline assignment: CDR1 SGHTA and CDR2 FQGNSA.

CDR3 protein: CASIKGTQPNEQFF. V usage is TRBV12-3 or TRBV12-4 and J usage is TRBJ2-1; TCRdb names TRBD1, which stays unverified in the absence of DNA. The CDR3 is 14 amino acids.

V gene TRBV4-1 combines with J gene TRBJ1-1; no DNA is available, so the TRBD1 call from TCRdb remains unchecked. This CDR3 contains 13 residues. Germline V gene data show CDR1 as MGHRA and CDR2 as YSYEKL. CDR3 in amino acids: CASSPPGAFEAFF.

V gene TRBV20-1 combines with J gene TRBJ2-1; the D gene TCRdb calls, TRBD1, cannot be checked with no DNA. Germline assignment: CDR1 DFQATT and CDR2 SNEGSKA (reference sequence). This CDR3 has 17 amino acids. CDR3 amino acids: CSATPGAEVRSYNEQFF.

The chain combines TRBV7-8 with TRBJ2-7. Germline lookup yields CDR1 SGHVS and CDR2 FQNEAQ. The CDR3 sequence is 17 residues long. The CDR3 sequence: CASSLAGRVSSFYEQYF.

The V and J genes are TRBV6-2 or TRBV6-3 and TRBJ2-1; TCRdb's D gene call, TRBD2, goes unchecked for lack of DNA. Germline CDR1 MNHEY, CDR2 SVGEGT. The CDR3 length is 13 residues. CDR3 loop: CASLPSGRNEQFF.

The genes are TRBV24-1 and TRBJ2-5; checking the TCRdb D call of TRBD2 is not possible without DNA. The CDR3 contains 16 residues. CDR1 and CDR2 (germline): KGHDR, SFDVKD. CDR3 region: CATSARLAGEVETQYF.

The V call is TRBV27, the J call TRBJ2-2; the TCRdb D gene call, TRBD2, has no DNA to confirm it. This CDR3 contains 16 residues. Per germline, CDR1 MNHEY and CDR2 SMNVEV (reference sequence). This chain's CDR3 is CASSLVRTSLAGELFF.

The chain links TRBV18 to TRBJ2-4; the TCRdb call, TRBD2, lacks DNA for checking. The CDR3 loop spans 13 amino acids. Germline assignment: CDR1 KGHSH and CDR2 LQKENI. The CDR3 here is CASSPLGADIQYF.

CDR3 amino acids: CASSLESGSPYNEQFF. V is TRBV5-6 and J is TRBJ2-1. CDR1 is SGHDT and CDR2 is YYEEEE in the germline V gene. This CDR3 has 16 residues. Full variable domain (rest looked up from reference TRBV5-6 and TRBJ2-1): DAGVTQSPTHLIKTRGQQVTLRCSPKSGHDTVSWYQQALGQGPQFIFQYYEEEERQRGNFPDRFSGHQFPNYSSELNVNALLLGDSALYLCASSLESGSPYNEQFFGPGTRLTVL.

The rearrangement links TRBV5-1 to TRBJ1-2; without DNA, the TCRdb call of TRBD1 cannot be checked. The CDR3 covers 15 residues. Germline V lookup: CDR1 SGHRS, CDR2 YFSETQ. CDR3 protein: CASSLSGTGNYGYTF.

V is TRBV10-3 and J is TRBJ2-5; TCRdb selects TRBD1, and the lack of DNA leaves this call unchecked. Germline CDR1 is ENHRY and CDR2 is SYGVKD. The CDR3 is 15 amino acids. CDR3 amino acids: CAISTGTGVQETQYF.

The chain is built from TRBV19 and TRBJ1-1. Germline loops: CDR1 LNHDA, CDR2 SQIVND (reference sequence). The CDR3 is 14 residues long. The CDR3 loop is CASSIAGYDTEAFF.

The chain is built from TRBV12-3 or TRBV12-4 and TRBJ1-1. The CDR3 is made up of 14 amino acids. Here the CDR3 reads CASKLLAGNTEAFF.

V usage is TRBV29-1 and J usage is TRBJ1-2; TCRdb's D gene call, TRBD1, goes unchecked for lack of DNA. Germline CDR1 is SQVTM and CDR2 is ANQGSEA. The CDR3 length is 14 residues. This CDR3 is CSVDGTRQIYGYTF.

This chain connects TRBV4-3 to TRBJ2-7; lacking DNA, the TRBD2 call made by TCRdb goes unchecked. Per germline, CDR1 LGHNA and CDR2 YSLEER. The CDR3 is made up of 13 amino acids. The CDR3 sequence is CASSHRGGSEQYF.

The V call is TRBV5-1, the J call TRBJ2-5; TCRdb names TRBD2, which stays unverified in the absence of DNA. Germline V gives CDR1 SGHRS, CDR2 YFSETQ. CDR3 length equals 15 residues. The CDR3 here is CASGGASGNQETQYF.